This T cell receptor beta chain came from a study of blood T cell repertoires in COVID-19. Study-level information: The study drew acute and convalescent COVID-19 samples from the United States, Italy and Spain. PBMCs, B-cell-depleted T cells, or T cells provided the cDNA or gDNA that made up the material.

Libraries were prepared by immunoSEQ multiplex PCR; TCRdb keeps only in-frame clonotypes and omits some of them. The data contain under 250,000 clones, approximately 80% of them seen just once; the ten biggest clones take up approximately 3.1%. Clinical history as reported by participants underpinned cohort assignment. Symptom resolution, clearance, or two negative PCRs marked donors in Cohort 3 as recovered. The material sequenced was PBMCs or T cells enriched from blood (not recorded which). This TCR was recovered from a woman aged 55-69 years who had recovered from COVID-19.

The CDR3 DNA reads TGTGCCACCAGTAGACAGGGCACAGATACGCAGTATTTT. Translation: CATSRQGTDTQYF. The chain combines TRBV24-1 with TRBJ2-3, with D possibly TRBD1 on 6 matching bases. CDR1 and CDR2 from the germline V gene are KGHDR and SFDVKD. CDR3 size: 13 residues. V lost 6 bases to trimming and J lost 1 base, with 7 bases between them.